This is a list of T cell receptor beta chains from one sample in a study of T cells in Graves' hyperthyroidism and ophthalmopathy. TCRdb itself ran the multiplex PCR reads through MiXCR, one entry per CDR3 protein. The sample has about 400,000 distinct CDR3 sequences; more than 12% are singletons. Sample: blood. These receptors were collected from a young woman with Graves' ophthalmopathy. Both conserved end residues are trimmed from each CDR3. The D gene is left open where the match is weak.

CDR3: ASSRALTTIGYT
D: NA
J: TRBJ1-2
V: TRBV3-1

CDR3: AWKTRQDYNEQF
D: NA
J: TRBJ2-1
V: TRBV30

CDR3: SVRGQDIYGYT
D: TRBD1
J: TRBJ1-2
V: TRBV29-1

CDR3: ASSFSDSGANVLT
D: NA
J: TRBJ2-6
V: TRBV6-2/TRBV6-3

CDR3: ASSLGGGRTDTQY
D: NA
J: TRBJ2-3
V: TRBV5-1

CDR3: ASSLGKEPGGTQY
D: NA
J: TRBJ2-3
V: TRBV7-9

CDR3: ASSIGISGANVLT
D: NA
J: TRBJ2-6
V: TRBV19

CDR3: ASSSDGNEQF
D: NA
J: TRBJ2-1
V: TRBV5-4

CDR3: ASSPGSFPQPQH
D: NA
J: TRBJ1-5
V: TRBV12-3/TRBV12-4

CDR3: ASSQEGRAGTQY
D: NA
J: TRBJ2-3
V: TRBV3-1

CDR3: ASSYGSAGTEAF
D: NA
J: TRBJ1-1
V: TRBV6-5

CDR3: SARDLRGDSRAYGYT
D: TRBD1
J: TRBJ1-2
V: TRBV20-1

CDR3: STLDSVYGYT
D: NA
J: TRBJ1-2
V: TRBV20-1

CDR3: ASSPRQGARNEQF
D: TRBD1
J: TRBJ2-1
V: TRBV12-3/TRBV12-4

CDR3: ASTIMGGGTNEKLF
D: NA
J: TRBJ1-4
V: TRBV28

CDR3: ATSDSGVQETQY
D: NA
J: TRBJ2-5
V: TRBV24-1